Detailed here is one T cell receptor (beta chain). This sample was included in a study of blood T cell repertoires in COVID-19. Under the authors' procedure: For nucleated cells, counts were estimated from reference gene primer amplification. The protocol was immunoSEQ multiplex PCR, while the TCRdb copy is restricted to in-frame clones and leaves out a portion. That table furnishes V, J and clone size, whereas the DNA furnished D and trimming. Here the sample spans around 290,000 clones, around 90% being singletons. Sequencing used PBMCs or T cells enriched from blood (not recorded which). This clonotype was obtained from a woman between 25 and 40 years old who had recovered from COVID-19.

CDR3 residues: CASSEAHIPPNYGYTF. In DNA form, the CDR3 reads TGTGCCAGCAGTGAAGCGCACATTCCGCCCAACTATGGCTACACCTTC. V usage is TRBV6-1 and J usage is TRBJ1-2, with D unclear. The V gene lost 0 bases and the J gene lost 2 bases, with 13 bases spanning the gap. The CDR3 length is 16 residues. Looked up from germline, CDR1 is MNHNS and CDR2 is SASEGT.